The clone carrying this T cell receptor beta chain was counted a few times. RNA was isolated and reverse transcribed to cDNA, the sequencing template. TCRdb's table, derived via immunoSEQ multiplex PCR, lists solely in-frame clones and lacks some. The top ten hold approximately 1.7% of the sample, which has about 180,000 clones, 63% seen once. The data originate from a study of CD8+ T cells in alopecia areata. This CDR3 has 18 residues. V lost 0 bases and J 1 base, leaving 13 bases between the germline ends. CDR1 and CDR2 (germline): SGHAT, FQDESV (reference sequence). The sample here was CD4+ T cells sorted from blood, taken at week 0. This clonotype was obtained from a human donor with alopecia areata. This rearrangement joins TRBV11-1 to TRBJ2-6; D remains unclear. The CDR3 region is CASSLAGVGLSGANVLTF. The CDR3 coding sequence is TGTGCCAGCAGCTTAGCTGGGGTTGGCCTTTCTGGGGCCAACGTCCTGACTTTC.